Presented here are 10 T cell receptor beta chains from one specimen sequenced in a study of shared clonotypes between healthy human individuals. TCRdb's copy holds only in-frame clones and misses some; the assay was immunoSEQ multiplex PCR. The sample carries 560,000 or so clones, about 96% recorded once. Naive CD8 cells comprised CD45RO-negative, CCR7-positively selected cells, excluding terminally differentiated effector memory CD45RA+ cells. The sequencing input was naive CD8+ T cells sorted from blood. The receptor source for this set is a woman aged 25 to 39 in good health.

V and J are TRBV28 and TRBJ2-1; D ambiguous. Trimming took 2 bases from V and 8 from J, leaving 4 bases between them. CDR3 length: 11 residues. Looked up from germline, CDR1 is MDHEN and CDR2 is SYDVKM. The CDR3 coding sequence is TGTGCCAGCAGTTTACCTCATGAGCAGTTCTTC. It specifies CASSLPHEQFF.

CDR3 in DNA: TGTGCCAGTAGTATAGATCAGCGTCGGGACCGCCGGTTAAAATCGTTCTACGAGCGGCAGTACTTC. Its protein is CASSIDQRRDRRLKSFYERQYF. The chain combines TRBV19 with TRBJ2-7; TRBD1 or TRBD2 may be the D gene (5 bases each). The V end was cut by 0 bases, the J end by 9 bases, with 39 bases between. Germline CDR1 reads LNHDA; CDR2 reads SQIVND (reference sequence). The CDR3 runs to 22 residues.

Concerning this clone itself: This specimen includes other DNA sequences encoding the same CDR3. CDR3 sequence: CASSGDPYEQYF. The CDR3 DNA is TGTGCCAGCAGTGGTGACCCCTACGAGCAGTACTTC. This chain connects TRBV2 to TRBJ2-7; no definite D call. V was clipped by 4 bases and J by 2 bases, with 6 bases between them. Per germline, CDR1 SNHLY and CDR2 FYNNEI. The CDR3 runs 12 residues.

The chain combines TRBV7-9 with TRBJ1-1; D gene uncertain. CDR1 is SEHNR, CDR2 FQNEAQ, per germline (reference sequence). This CDR3 contains 11 residues. Trimming stripped 5 bases from V and 6 bases from J, with 7 bases between. The CDR3 bases are TGTGCCAGCAGCCACGGGCCTGAAGCTTTCTTT. It codes for CASSHGPEAFF. Full variable domain (missing parts from reference TRBV7-9 and TRBJ1-1): DTGVSQNPRHKITKRGQNVTFRCDPISEHNRLYWYRQTLGQGPEFLTYFQNEAQLEKSRLLSDRFSAERPKGSFSTLEIQRTEQGDSAMYLCASSHGPEAFFGQGTRLTVV.

This clone was recorded only once. J is TRBJ2-3 and V is TRBV5-1; the D gene is possibly TRBD1 (6 bases). The CDR3 has 15 amino acids. Trimming took off 3 bases at V and 2 bases at J, with 13 bases between the two ends. CDR1 is SGHRS and CDR2 is YFSETQ in the germline V gene. The CDR3 region has the DNA TGCGCCAGCAGCTCAGGGGACATCAACACAGATACGCAGTATTTT. As protein: CASSSGDINTDTQYF.

The count of this clone is one. J is TRBJ1-1 and V is TRBV19; the D gene is possibly TRBD1 (5 bases). The CDR3 spans 15 residues. Germline loops: CDR1 LNHDA, CDR2 SQIVND (reference sequence). V gave up 2 bases and J gave up 1 base, with 11 bases separating them. CDR3 sequence reads: CASSITSGPNTEAFF. The CDR3 DNA sequence: TGTGCCAGTAGTATAACCTCGGGACCGAACACTGAAGCTTTCTTT.

The V call is TRBV23-1, the J call TRBJ2-1; the match to TRBD2 covers 8 bases. TRBV23-1 is an ORF, and what it does is uncertain. With V trimmed by 7 bases and J by 4 bases, 9 bases remained unmatched. The CDR3 extends over 15 amino acids. The CDR3 DNA reads as TGCGCCAGCACTTCGGGACTAGTGTGTTACAATGAGCAGTTCTTC. Residues: CASTSGLVCYNEQFF.

The chain carries TRBV9 and TRBJ2-7; D gene unclear. V was pared by 0 bases and J by 3 bases, with 10 bases between. The CDR3 spans 14 residues. Germline assignment: CDR1 SGDLS and CDR2 YYNGEE. The CDR3 DNA reads TGTGCCAGCAGCGTAGCGACTTCGGACTACGAGCAGTACTTC. This translates into CASSVATSDYEQYF.

The sample holds one count of this clone. J is TRBJ1-1 and V is TRBV6-5; no definite D call. This CDR3 comprises 12 residues. Germline CDR1 is MNHEY and CDR2 is SVGAGI. V was trimmed by 4 bases and J by 8 bases, leaving 11 bases between them. As DNA, the CDR3 is TGTGCCAGCAGTTTTGGTACGGGGGAAGCTTTCTTT. This sequence encodes CASSFGTGEAFF.

V and J are TRBV11-2 and TRBJ2-5, with TRBD2 as a possible D gene (6 bases). Germline lookup yields CDR1 SGHAT and CDR2 FQNNGV. The CDR3 totals 14 residues. Trimming took 5 bases from V and 2 from J, leaving 12 bases between them. CDR3 nucleotides: TGTGCCAGCAGCCAAACGGAGGGACAAGAGACCCAGTACTTC. It yields the protein CASSQTEGQETQYF.